Shown below are 13 T cell receptor beta chains from a single sample sequenced in a study of control samples from healthy donors and cancer patients. TCRdb keeps only in-frame clones here, not all; method: immunoSEQ multiplex PCR. The top ten clones hold around 5.1% of a sample with roughly 170,000 clones, just over 85% of them seen once. Sequencing input: blood. The receptors come from a woman in her thirties in good health.

This chain connects TRBV28 to TRBJ1-3; TRBD1 matches at 11 bases. Looked up from germline, CDR1 is MDHEN and CDR2 is SYDVKM. V was pared by 0 bases and J by 2 bases, with 9 bases of the junction left unmatched. CDR3 length equals 19 residues. The CDR3 DNA sequence: TGTGCCAGCAGTTTATGGGGACAGGGGGGGGACGCCCCTGGAAACACCATATATTTT. Translating it yields CASSLWGQGGDAPGNTIYF. The full variable domain, with the rest looked up from reference TRBV28 and TRBJ1-3, is DVKVTQSSRYLVKRTGEKVFLECVQDMDHENMFWYRQDPGLGLRLIYFSYDVKMKEKGDIPEGYSVSREKKERFSLILESASTNQTSMYLCASSLWGQGGDAPGNTIYFGEGSWLTVV.

The chain joins TRBV28 to TRBJ2-5, with 7 positions matching TRBD2. J gave up 5 bases and V 2 bases, and 8 bases lay outside the gene matches. Looked up from germline, CDR1 is MDHEN and CDR2 is SYDVKM. CDR3 length equals 15 residues. This CDR3 reads CASSLTRERSETQYF. Here the CDR3 DNA reads TGTGCCAGCAGTTTAACGCGGGAGAGAAGTGAGACCCAGTACTTC.

J is TRBJ1-5 and V is TRBV10-3; D call uncertain. Germline V gene sequence: CDR1 ENHRY, CDR2 SYGVKD. CDR3 length: 14 amino acids. The ends were cut back, 5 bases at V and 3 bases at J, with 11 bases in the middle. CDR3 loop: CAISSGEINQPQHF. CDR3 sequence (DNA): TGTGCCATCAGTTCAGGAGAGATCAATCAGCCCCAGCATTTT.

The V gene is TRBV12-3 or TRBV12-4, the J gene TRBJ1-1, with D unresolved. The CDR3 is made up of 13 amino acids. V dropped 5 bases and J dropped 7 bases, with 14 bases sitting between them. The CDR3 sequence is CASSPAAWVEAFF. As DNA, the CDR3 is TGTGCCAGCAGTCCCGCCGCATGGGTTGAAGCTTTCTTT.

This chain's CDR3 is CASSLGTGWGSTEAFF. As DNA, the CDR3 is TGTGCCAGCAGCCTCGGGACAGGGTGGGGGAGCACTGAAGCTTTCTTT. The V gene is TRBV11-1, the J gene TRBJ1-1, with TRBD1 identical over 9 bases. Germline CDR1 is SGHAT and CDR2 is FQDESV (reference sequence). The CDR3 totals 16 residues. The trim removed 5 bases at V and 4 bases at J, leaving 11 bases unmatched. Drawing the rest from reference TRBV11-1 and TRBJ1-1, the complete variable domain is EAEVAQSPRYKITEKSQAVAFWCDPISGHATLYWYRQILGQGPELLVQFQDESVVDDSQLPKDRFSAERLKGVDSTLKIQPAELGDSAMYLCASSLGTGWGSTEAFFGQGTRLTVV.

The chain combines TRBV30 with TRBJ2-7; perhaps TRBD2 as D (7 bases). This CDR3 has 14 residues. Germline lookup yields CDR1 GTSNPN and CDR2 SVGIG (reference sequence). Trimming took 1 base from V and 2 from J, leaving 12 bases between them. The CDR3 DNA reads TGTGCCTGGAGTGGCGGGGGCCTCACCTACGAGCAGTACGTC. This sequence encodes CAWSGGGLTYEQYV.

This rearrangement joins TRBV10-3 to TRBJ2-3; D unclear. Between the trimmed V and J ends, which lost 7 bases and 2 bases, there was a span of 16 bases. The CDR3 consists of 15 residues. Germline lookup yields CDR1 ENHRY and CDR2 SYGVKD. CDR3: CAIKMEPAPTDTQYF. CDR3 DNA sequence: TGTGCCATCAAGATGGAGCCGGCCCCCACAGATACGCAGTATTTT.

The chain carries TRBV6-5 and TRBJ2-3, with TRBD1 identical over 9 bases. CDR3 size: 15 residues. Germline loops: CDR1 MNHEY, CDR2 SVGAGI. Trimming cost V 7 bases and J 2 bases; bases outside gene matches: 7. The CDR3 coding sequence is TGTGCCAGCAAGAGGGACAGGGTAAACACAGATACGCAGTATTTT. This encodes CASKRDRVNTDTQYF.

The chain couples TRBV7-9 to TRBJ1-5; 7 nucleotides match TRBD1. The CDR3 is 16 residues long. V shed 5 bases, J shed 2 bases, and the junction held 9 bases outside the gene matches. In germline, CDR1 is SEHNR, CDR2 FQNEAQ (reference sequence). This chain's CDR3 is CASSRQGGAGNQPQHF. CDR3 in DNA: TGTGCCAGCAGCCGGCAGGGGGGTGCTGGCAATCAGCCCCAGCATTTT.

V gene TRBV29-1 combines with J gene TRBJ2-1; tentatively, D is TRBD2 (5 bases). V shed 4 bases and J shed 7 bases, with 11 bases lying between them. The CDR3 is 12 residues long. From germline, CDR1 is SQVTM and CDR2 ANQGSEA. The CDR3 protein is CSVGTGGNEQFF. The CDR3 DNA reads TGCAGCGTTGGGACTGGTGGGAATGAGCAGTTCTTC.

The J gene is TRBJ1-3, the V gene TRBV28, with 8 bases matching TRBD1. Per germline, CDR1 MDHEN and CDR2 SYDVKM. With 0 bases clipped from V and 2 bases from J, the junction kept 0 bases outside the gene matches. The CDR3 covers 15 residues. The CDR3 here is CASSLWTGAGNTIYF. The CDR3 DNA sequence: TGTGCCAGCAGTTTATGGACAGGGGCTGGAAACACCATATATTTT.

The chain has TRBV30 and TRBJ1-2; D unclear. Germline V gene sequence: CDR1 GTSNPN, CDR2 SVGIG (reference sequence). V lost 2 bases and J 0 bases, leaving 19 bases between the germline ends. The CDR3 has 17 residues. CDR3 amino acids: CAWSSPRGGPPNYGYTF. The CDR3 DNA reads as TGTGCCTGGAGTTCCCCCCGTGGCGGGCCACCTAACTATGGCTACACCTTC.

The V and J genes are TRBV6-1 and TRBJ2-1; D is unclear. The V gene's germline CDR1 is MNHNS and CDR2 SASEGT. The length of the CDR3 is 12 residues. V lost 2 bases and J lost 9, with 8 bases in between. CDR3 amino acids: CASSERFAEQFF. The CDR3 bases are TGTGCCAGCAGTGAACGCTTCGCTGAGCAGTTCTTC.